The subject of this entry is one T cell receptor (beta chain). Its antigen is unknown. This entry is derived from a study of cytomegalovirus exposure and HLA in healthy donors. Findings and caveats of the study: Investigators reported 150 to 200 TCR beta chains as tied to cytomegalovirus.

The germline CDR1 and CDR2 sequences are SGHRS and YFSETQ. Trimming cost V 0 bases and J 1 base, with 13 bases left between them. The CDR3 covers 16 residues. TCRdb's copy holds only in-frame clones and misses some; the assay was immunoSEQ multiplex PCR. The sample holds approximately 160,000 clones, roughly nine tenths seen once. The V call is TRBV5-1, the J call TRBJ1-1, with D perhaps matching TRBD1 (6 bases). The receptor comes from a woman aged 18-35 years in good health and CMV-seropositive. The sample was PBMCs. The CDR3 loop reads CASSLARTDWNTEAFF. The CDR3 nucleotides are TGCGCCAGCAGCTTGGCCAGGACAGACTGGAACACTGAAGCTTTCTTT.